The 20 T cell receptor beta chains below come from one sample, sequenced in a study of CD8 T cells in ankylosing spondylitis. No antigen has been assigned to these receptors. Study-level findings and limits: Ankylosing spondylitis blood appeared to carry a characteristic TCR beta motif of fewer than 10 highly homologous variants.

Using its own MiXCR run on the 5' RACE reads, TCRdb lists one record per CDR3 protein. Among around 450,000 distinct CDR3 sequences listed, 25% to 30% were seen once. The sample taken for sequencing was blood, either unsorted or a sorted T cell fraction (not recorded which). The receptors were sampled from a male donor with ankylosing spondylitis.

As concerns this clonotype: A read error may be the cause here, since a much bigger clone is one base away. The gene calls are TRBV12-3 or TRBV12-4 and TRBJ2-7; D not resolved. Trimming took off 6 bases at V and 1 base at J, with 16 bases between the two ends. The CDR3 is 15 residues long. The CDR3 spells CASSGTTVGSYEQYF. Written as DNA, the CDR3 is TGTGCCAGCAGCGGAACAACAGTGGGTTCCTACGAGCAGTACTTC.

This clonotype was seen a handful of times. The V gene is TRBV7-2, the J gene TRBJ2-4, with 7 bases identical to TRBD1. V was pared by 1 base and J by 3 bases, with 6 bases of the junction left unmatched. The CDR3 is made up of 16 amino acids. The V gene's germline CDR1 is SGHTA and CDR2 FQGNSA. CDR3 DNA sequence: TGTGCCAGCAGCTTAGATAGGGCAGGGGGCAAAAACATTCAGTACTTC. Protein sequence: CASSLDRAGGKNIQYF.

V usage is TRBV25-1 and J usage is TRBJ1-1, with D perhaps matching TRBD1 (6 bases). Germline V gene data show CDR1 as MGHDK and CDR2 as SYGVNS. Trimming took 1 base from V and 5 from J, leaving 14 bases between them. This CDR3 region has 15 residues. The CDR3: CASSEFGGRGTEAFF. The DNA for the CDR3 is TGTGCCAGCAGTGAATTCGGGGGGAGGGGGACTGAAGCTTTCTTT.

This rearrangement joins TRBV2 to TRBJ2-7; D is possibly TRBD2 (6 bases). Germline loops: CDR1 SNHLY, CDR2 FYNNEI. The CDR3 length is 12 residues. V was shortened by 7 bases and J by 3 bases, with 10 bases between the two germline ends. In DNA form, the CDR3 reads TGTGCCAGCAAAGAGGAGGGCTACGAGCAGTACGTC. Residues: CASKEEGYEQYV.

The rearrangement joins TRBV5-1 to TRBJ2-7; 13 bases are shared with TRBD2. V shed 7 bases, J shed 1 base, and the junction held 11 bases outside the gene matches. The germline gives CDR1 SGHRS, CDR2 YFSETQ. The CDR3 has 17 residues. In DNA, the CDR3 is TGCGCCAGCGCGCCCCGGACTAGCGGGAGTTCATCCTACGAGCAGTACTTC. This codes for CASAPRTSGSSSYEQYF.

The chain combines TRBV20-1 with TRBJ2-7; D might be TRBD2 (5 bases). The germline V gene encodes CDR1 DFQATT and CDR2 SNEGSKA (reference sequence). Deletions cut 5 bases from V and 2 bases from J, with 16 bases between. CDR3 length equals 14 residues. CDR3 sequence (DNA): TGCAGTGCTTCCCGTGGAGCGGCCACCTACGAGCAGTACTTC. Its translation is CSASRGAATYEQYF.

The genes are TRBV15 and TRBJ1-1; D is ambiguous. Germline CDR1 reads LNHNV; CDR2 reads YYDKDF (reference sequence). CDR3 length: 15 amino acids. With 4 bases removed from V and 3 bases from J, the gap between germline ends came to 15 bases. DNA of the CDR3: TGTGCCACCAGCAACCCCGGGAGCAAGGACACTGAAGCTTTCTTT. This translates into CATSNPGSKDTEAFF.

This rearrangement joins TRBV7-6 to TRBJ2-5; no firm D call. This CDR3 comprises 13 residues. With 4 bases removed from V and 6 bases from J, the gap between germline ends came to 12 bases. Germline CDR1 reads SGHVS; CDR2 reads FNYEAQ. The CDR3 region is CASSSLAVKTQYF. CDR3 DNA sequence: TGTGCCAGCAGCTCCCTGGCCGTGAAGACCCAGTACTTC. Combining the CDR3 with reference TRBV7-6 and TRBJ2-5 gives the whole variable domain GAGVSQSPRYKVTKRGQDVALRCDPISGHVSLYWYRQALGQGPEFLTYFNYEAQQDKSGLPNDRFSAERPEGSISTLTIQRTEQRDSAMYRCASSSLAVKTQYFGPGTRLLVL.

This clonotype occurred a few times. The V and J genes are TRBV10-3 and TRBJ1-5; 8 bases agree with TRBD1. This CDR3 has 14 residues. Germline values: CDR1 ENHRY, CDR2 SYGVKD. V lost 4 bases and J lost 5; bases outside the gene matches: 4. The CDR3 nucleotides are TGTGCCATCAGTGGGACAGGGAGAGATCAGCCCCAGCATTTT. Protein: CAISGTGRDQPQHF.

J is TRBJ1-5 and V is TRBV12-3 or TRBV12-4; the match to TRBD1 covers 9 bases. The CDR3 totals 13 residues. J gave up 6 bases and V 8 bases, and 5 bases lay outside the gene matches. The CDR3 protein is CASGDRGFQPQHF. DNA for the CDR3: TGTGCCAGCGGCGACAGGGGGTTTCAGCCCCAGCATTTT.

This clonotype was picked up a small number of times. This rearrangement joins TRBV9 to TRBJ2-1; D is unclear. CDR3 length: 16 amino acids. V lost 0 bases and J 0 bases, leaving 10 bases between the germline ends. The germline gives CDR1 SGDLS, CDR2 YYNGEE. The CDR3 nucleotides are TGTGCCAGCAGCGTAGGGGGAAGTGGCTCCTACAATGAGCAGTTCTTC. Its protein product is CASSVGGSGSYNEQFF.

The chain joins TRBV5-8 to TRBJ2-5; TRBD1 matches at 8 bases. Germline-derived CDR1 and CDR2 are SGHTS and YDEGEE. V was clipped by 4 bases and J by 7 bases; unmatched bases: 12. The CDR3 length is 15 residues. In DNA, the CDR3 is TGTGCCAGCAGCCCTAGGACAGGGCCCGTAGGGACCCAGTACTTC. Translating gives CASSPRTGPVGTQYF.

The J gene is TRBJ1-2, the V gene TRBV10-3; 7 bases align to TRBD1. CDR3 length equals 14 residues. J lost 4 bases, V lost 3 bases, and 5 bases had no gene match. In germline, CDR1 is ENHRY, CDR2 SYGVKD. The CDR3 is CAISEVGDSYGYTF. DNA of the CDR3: TGTGCCATCAGTGAAGTAGGGGACAGCTATGGCTACACCTTC.

CDR3 DNA: TGCGCCAGCAGCCGGATGGGACAGGGAAATGAAGCTTTCTTT. Residues: CASSRMGQGNEAFF. The chain couples TRBV5-1 to TRBJ1-1, with 9 bases identical to TRBD1. This CDR3 is built from 14 residues. Per the germline V gene, CDR1 is SGHRS and CDR2 is YFSETQ. V lost 4 bases, J lost 7 bases, and 8 bases stayed unmatched. Together with reference TRBV5-1 and TRBJ1-1, the CDR3 gives the full variable domain: KAGVTQTPRYLIKTRGQQVTLSCSPISGHRSVSWYQQTPGQGLQFLFEYFSETQRNKGNFPGRFSGRQFSNSRSEMNVSTLELGDSALYLCASSRMGQGNEAFFGQGTRLTVV.

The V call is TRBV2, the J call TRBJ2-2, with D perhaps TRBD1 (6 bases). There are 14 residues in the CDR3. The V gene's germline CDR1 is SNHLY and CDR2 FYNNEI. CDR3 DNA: TGTGCGACAAGACAGGCTGGGAACACCGGGGAGCTGTTTTTT. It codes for CATRQAGNTGELFF.

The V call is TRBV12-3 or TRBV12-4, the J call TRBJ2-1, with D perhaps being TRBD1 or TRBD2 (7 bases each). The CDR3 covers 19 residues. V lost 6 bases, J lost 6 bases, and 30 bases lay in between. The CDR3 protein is CASSPTGTAGGGVINEQFF. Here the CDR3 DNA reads TGTGCCAGCAGCCCGACGGGGACAGCGGGCGGGGGAGTAATCAATGAGCAGTTCTTC.

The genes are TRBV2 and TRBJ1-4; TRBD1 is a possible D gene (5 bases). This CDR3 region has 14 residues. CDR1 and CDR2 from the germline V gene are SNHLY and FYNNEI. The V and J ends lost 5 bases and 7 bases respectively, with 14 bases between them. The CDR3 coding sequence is TGTGCCAGCAGTCCGACAGCGCGGGGTGAAAAACTGTTTTTT. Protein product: CASSPTARGEKLFF. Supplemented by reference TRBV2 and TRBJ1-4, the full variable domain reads EPEVTQTPSHQVTQMGQEVILRCVPISNHLYFYWYRQILGQKVEFLVSFYNNEISEKSEIFDDQFSVERPDGSNFTLKIRSTKLEDSAMYFCASSPTARGEKLFFGSGTQLSVL.

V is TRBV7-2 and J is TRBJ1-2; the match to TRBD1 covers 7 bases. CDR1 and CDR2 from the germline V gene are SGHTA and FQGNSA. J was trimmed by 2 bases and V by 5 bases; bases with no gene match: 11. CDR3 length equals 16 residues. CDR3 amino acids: CASSQGGGGANYGYTF. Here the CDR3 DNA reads TGTGCCAGCAGCCAGGGTGGAGGGGGCGCCAACTATGGCTACACCTTC.

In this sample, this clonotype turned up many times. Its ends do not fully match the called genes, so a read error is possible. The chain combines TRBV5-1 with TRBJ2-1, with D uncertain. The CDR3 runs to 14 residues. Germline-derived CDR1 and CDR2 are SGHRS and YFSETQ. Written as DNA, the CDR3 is TGTGCCAGCAGCTTAGGAGATTCCTACAATGAGCAGTTCTTC. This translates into CASSLGDSYNEQFF.

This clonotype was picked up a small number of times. CDR3 bases: TGTGCCAGCAGCCGGTGGGCAGAACCAAATAATGAGCAGTTCTTC. Its translation is CASSRWAEPNNEQFF. The rearrangement joins TRBV7-9 to TRBJ2-1; D remains ambiguous. Between the trimmed V and J ends, which lost 5 bases and 7 bases, there was a span of 18 bases. Germline assignment: CDR1 SEHNR and CDR2 FQNEAQ (reference sequence). This CDR3 comprises 15 residues.